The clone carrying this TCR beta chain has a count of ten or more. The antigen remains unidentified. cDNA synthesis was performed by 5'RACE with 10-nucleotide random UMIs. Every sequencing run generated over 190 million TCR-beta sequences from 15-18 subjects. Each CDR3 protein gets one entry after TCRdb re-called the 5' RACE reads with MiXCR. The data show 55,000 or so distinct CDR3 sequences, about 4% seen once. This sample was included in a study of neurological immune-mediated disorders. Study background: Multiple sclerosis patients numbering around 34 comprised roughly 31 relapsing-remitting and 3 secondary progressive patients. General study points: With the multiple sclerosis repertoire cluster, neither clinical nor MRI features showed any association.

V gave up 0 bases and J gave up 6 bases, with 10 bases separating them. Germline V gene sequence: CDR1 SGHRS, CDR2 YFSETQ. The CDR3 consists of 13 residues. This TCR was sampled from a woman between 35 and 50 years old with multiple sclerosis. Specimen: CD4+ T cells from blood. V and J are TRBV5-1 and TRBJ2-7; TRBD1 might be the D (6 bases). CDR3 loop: CASSLGTGSEQYF. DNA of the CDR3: TGCGCCAGCAGCTTGGGTACAGGGAGCGAGCAGTACTTC.